A single sample gave rise to the 24 T cell receptor beta chains below, sequenced in a study of blood T cell repertoires in COVID-19. Some clones are missing from TCRdb's copy, which holds only in-frame ones; the method was immunoSEQ multiplex PCR. The table shows around 220,000 clones, with roughly 87% occurring only once. The material sequenced was PBMCs or T cells enriched from blood (not recorded which). Receptors originate from a woman aged 30 to 39 with acute COVID-19.

V and J are TRBV7-9 and TRBJ2-3, with TRBD2 matching 11 bases. This CDR3 is 17 amino acids long. Germline lookup yields CDR1 SEHNR and CDR2 FQNEAQ (reference sequence). Unmatched junction bases numbered 9, after V lost 5 bases and J lost 2 bases. The chain's CDR3 is CASSIPGLAENTDTQYF. The CDR3 DNA sequence: TGTGCCAGCAGCATTCCGGGACTAGCGGAGAACACAGATACGCAGTATTTT.

The chain couples TRBV6-5 to TRBJ1-6; D call uncertain. V was clipped by 2 bases and J by 9 bases, with 14 bases between them. CDR3 size: 15 residues. The germline CDR1 and CDR2 sequences are MNHEY and SVGAGI. The CDR3 reads CASSYGGRAGSPLHF. Written as DNA, the CDR3 is TGTGCCAGCAGTTACGGTGGGAGGGCGGGTTCACCCCTCCACTTT.

V usage is TRBV5-1 and J usage is TRBJ1-2; D perhaps matches TRBD1 (6 bases). Germline lookup yields CDR1 SGHRS and CDR2 YFSETQ. The CDR3 loop spans 16 amino acids. Trimming left V 4 bases short and J 4 bases short, with 20 bases between. The CDR3 DNA follows: TGCGCCAGCAGCCCGGTACCAGGGGACCACAGCTATGGCTACACCTTC. It is translated as CASSPVPGDHSYGYTF.

The rearrangement links TRBV29-1 to TRBJ2-7; 8 bases are shared with TRBD2. The CDR3 is 11 residues long. With V trimmed by 8 bases and J by 9 bases, 9 bases remained unmatched. Germline V gene lookup returns CDR1 SQVTM and CDR2 ANQGSEA. This CDR3 reads CSPGGRLGQYF. The CDR3 bases are TGCAGCCCGGGGGGGAGGTTAGGGCAGTACTTC.

This chain connects TRBV6-1 to TRBJ1-3, with D maybe TRBD1 (5 bases). This CDR3 has 16 amino acids. Trimming stripped 4 bases from V and 0 bases from J, with 13 bases between. CDR1 and CDR2 from the germline V gene are MNHNS and SASEGT. The CDR3: CASSGGTPDSGNTIYF. CDR3 DNA sequence: TGTGCCAGCAGTGGCGGGACGCCGGACTCTGGAAACACCATATATTTT.

This chain joins TRBV18 and TRBJ1-5; D remains ambiguous. The V end lost 0 bases, the J end lost 5 bases, and 11 bases lay between the germline ends. Germline V lookup: CDR1 KGHSH, CDR2 LQKENI. The CDR3 totals 15 residues. This CDR3 is CASSPPAGSDQPQHF. In nucleotides, the CDR3 is TGTGCCAGCTCACCACCGGCCGGGTCAGATCAGCCCCAGCATTTT.

The chain combines TRBV7-9 with TRBJ1-2, with no clear D. The germline V gene has CDR1 SEHNR and CDR2 FQNEAQ (reference sequence). The ends were cut back, 3 bases at V and 4 bases at J, with 15 bases in the middle. This CDR3 region has 15 residues. The CDR3 DNA reads as TGTGCCAGCAGCTTGGACGGTGAGGGAACCTATGGCTACACCTTC. As protein: CASSLDGEGTYGYTF.

The chain is built from TRBV7-8 and TRBJ1-2; no definite D call. V lost 2 bases and J 8 bases, leaving 18 bases between the germline ends. Germline-derived CDR1 and CDR2 are SGHVS and FQNEAQ. The CDR3 has 15 residues. The CDR3 DNA reads TGTGCCAGCAGCTTATTGGGCAGACCCGTTGGGGGCTACACCTTC. Residues: CASSLLGRPVGGYTF. The full variable domain, with the rest looked up from reference TRBV7-8 and TRBJ1-2, is GAGVSQSPRYKVAKRGQDVALRCDPISGHVSLFWYQQALGQGPEFLTYFQNEAQLDKSGLPSDRFFAERPEGSVSTLKIQRTQQEDSAVYLCASSLLGRPVGGYTFGSGTRLTVV.

The chain combines TRBV10-3 with TRBJ2-3, with D maybe TRBD1 (5 bases). Germline CDR1 ENHRY, CDR2 SYGVKD. V lost 0 bases and J lost 6, with 7 bases in between. The CDR3 runs to 13 residues. The CDR3 here is CAISESGPDTQYF. In DNA, the CDR3 is TGTGCCATCAGTGAGTCGGGGCCGGATACGCAGTATTTT.

This rearrangement joins TRBV7-9 to TRBJ1-6; D gene uncertain. The CDR3 is 15 amino acids. Germline V gene data show CDR1 as SEHNR and CDR2 as FQNEAQ (reference sequence). The V end lost 0 bases, the J end lost 7 bases, and 10 bases lay between the germline ends. The DNA for the CDR3 is TGTGCCAGCAGCTTAGCGGCGGGGAGCAATTCACCCCTCCACTTT. Encoded protein: CASSLAAGSNSPLHF.

This chain joins TRBV19 and TRBJ1-5; D is ambiguous. V dropped 4 bases and J dropped 1 base, with 11 bases sitting between them. Per the germline V gene, CDR1 is LNHDA and CDR2 is SQIVND (reference sequence). The CDR3 is made up of 15 amino acids. Written as DNA, the CDR3 is TGTGCCAGTAGTACTGACGCGGGGAGCAATCAGCCCCAGCATTTT. This sequence encodes CASSTDAGSNQPQHF.

The chain uses TRBV30 and TRBJ2-3; TRBD1 matches 8 bases. With 0 bases clipped from V and 2 bases from J, the junction kept 4 bases outside the gene matches. The germline gives CDR1 GTSNPN, CDR2 SVGIG (reference sequence). The CDR3 runs 15 residues. CDR3 coding DNA: TGTGCCTGGAGTGTCGACAGGGGATACACAGATACGCAGTATTTT. It is translated as CAWSVDRGYTDTQYF.

This clone was seen only a few times. The chain recombines TRBV7-6 with TRBJ2-1; 13 nucleotides match TRBD2. Germline values: CDR1 SGHVS, CDR2 FNYEAQ. The J segment lost 6 bases and the V segment lost 1 base, leaving 6 bases of the junction unmatched. The CDR3 runs to 17 residues. In nucleotides, the CDR3 is TGTGCCAGCAGCTTAGTCGGACTAGCGGGAGTCAGCAATGAGCAGTTCTTC. Residues: CASSLVGLAGVSNEQFF. The full variable domain, completed using reference TRBV7-6 and TRBJ2-1, is GAGVSQSPRYKVTKRGQDVALRCDPISGHVSLYWYRQALGQGPEFLTYFNYEAQQDKSGLPNDRFSAERPEGSISTLTIQRTEQRDSAMYRCASSLVGLAGVSNEQFFGPGTRLTVL.

V and J are TRBV19 and TRBJ1-6; 10 nucleotides match TRBD1. Germline CDR1 is LNHDA and CDR2 is SQIVND (reference sequence). This CDR3 is built from 14 residues. The V segment lost 5 bases and the J segment 9 bases; nucleotides outside the gene matches: 4. This CDR3 is CASSWDRGTSPLHF. The CDR3 DNA is TGTGCCAGTAGTTGGGACAGGGGTACTTCACCCCTCCACTTT.

This chain joins TRBV18 and TRBJ1-6; possible D gene TRBD1, 6 bases. This CDR3 is built from 15 residues. Trimming cost V 2 bases and J 4 bases, with 9 bases left between them. CDR1 KGHSH and CDR2 LQKENI come from the germline V gene. The CDR3 loop is CASSPSTGYNSPLHF. The CDR3 bases are TGTGCCAGCTCACCATCGACAGGTTATAATTCACCCCTCCACTTT.

V is TRBV29-1 and J is TRBJ2-1, with D possibly TRBD2 on 6 matching bases. V lost 6 bases and J 3 bases, leaving 15 bases between the germline ends. This CDR3 comprises 14 residues. Germline lookup yields CDR1 SQVTM and CDR2 ANQGSEA. CDR3 bases: TGCAGCGTCGAGCGGACGGGGGACTACAATGAGCAGTTCTTC. Translated: CSVERTGDYNEQFF.

The CDR3 sequence is CASSQGTTRTGKSYGYTF. Written as DNA, the CDR3 is TGTGCCAGCAGCCAAGGGACCACGCGGACAGGAAAATCCTATGGCTACACCTTC. The rearrangement joins TRBV14 to TRBJ1-2; 7 bases are a match to TRBD1. V shed 1 base, J shed 4 bases, and the junction held 15 bases outside the gene matches. The germline gives CDR1 SGHDN, CDR2 FVKESK. This CDR3 spans 18 amino acids. The full variable domain, in which reference TRBV14 and TRBJ1-2 provide the parts outside the CDR3, is EAGVTQFPSHSVIEKGQTVTLRCDPISGHDNLYWYRRVMGKEIKFLLHFVKESKQDESGMPNNRFLAERTGGTYSTLKVQPAELEDSGVYFCASSQGTTRTGKSYGYTFGSGTRLTVV.

V and J are TRBV7-2 and TRBJ2-1, with D possibly TRBD2 on 5 matching bases. Germline V gene lookup returns CDR1 SGHTA and CDR2 FQGNSA. The CDR3 runs to 16 residues. Trimming left V 7 bases short and J 2 bases short, with 18 bases between. The CDR3 region is CASTYRAPEAYNEQFF. The DNA of the CDR3 is TGTGCCAGCACCTATAGGGCCCCGGAGGCCTACAATGAGCAGTTCTTC.

CDR3 in amino acids: CASSLSPGLSNEQYF. CDR3 in DNA: TGTGCCAGCAGCTTGTCTCCGGGATTAAGCAACGAGCAGTACTTC. The rearrangement links TRBV5-6 to TRBJ2-7, with D possibly being TRBD2 (5 bases). Trimming pared 1 base from V and 5 bases from J, leaving 16 bases between. Looked up from germline, CDR1 is SGHDT and CDR2 is YYEEEE. CDR3 length: 15 residues.

This chain joins TRBV7-9 and TRBJ1-2; D is undetermined. This CDR3 is 15 amino acids long. Trimming pared 0 bases from V and 3 bases from J, leaving 11 bases between. Germline V CDR1 and CDR2: SEHNR, FQNEAQ (reference sequence). The CDR3 spells CASSLAWPNDYGYTF. The CDR3 DNA is TGTGCCAGCAGCTTAGCTTGGCCAAACGACTATGGCTACACCTTC.

This clone was observed a few times. The chain is built from TRBV5-1 and TRBJ1-1; D gene unclear. The length of the CDR3 is 15 residues. V lost 0 bases and J 0 bases, leaving 9 bases between the germline ends. Germline V gene data show CDR1 as SGHRS and CDR2 as YFSETQ. For the CDR3, the DNA is TGCGCCAGCAGCTTGGCACCGGGGATGAACACTGAAGCTTTCTTT. This gives the protein CASSLAPGMNTEAFF.

This sequence joins TRBV10-3 and TRBJ2-1; 9 bases match TRBD2. The CDR3 is made up of 15 amino acids. J was trimmed by 7 bases and V by 0 bases; bases with no gene match: 4. The germline V gene encodes CDR1 ENHRY and CDR2 SYGVKD. CDR3 DNA: TGTGCCATCAGTGAGTCTGCGGGGGGGCCGAATGAGCAGTTCTTC. As protein: CAISESAGGPNEQFF.

This chain joins TRBV3-1 (or the pseudogene TRBV3-2) and TRBJ1-2; D is unclear. The CDR3 is made up of 15 amino acids. Germline CDR1 and CDR2: LGHDT and YNNKEL (reference sequence). With 0 bases removed from V and 2 bases from J, the gap between germline ends came to 10 bases. CDR3 in amino acids: CASSQDSGRNYGYTF. In DNA, the CDR3 is TGTGCCAGCAGCCAAGATTCAGGCCGAAACTATGGCTACACCTTC.

The J gene is TRBJ1-5, the V gene TRBV28, with D unresolved. V was shortened by 6 bases and J by 5 bases, with 14 bases between the two germline ends. CDR1 and CDR2 (germline): MDHEN, SYDVKM. The CDR3 sequence is 14 residues long. The CDR3 reads CASSPAAVYQPQHF. In nucleotides, the CDR3 is TGTGCCAGCAGCCCGGCGGCAGTCTATCAGCCCCAGCATTTT.